This T cell receptor (beta chain) was identified during a study of PD-1 blockade in classical Hodgkin lymphoma. Points on this clone: Antigen unknown.

Each and every patient relapsed after autologous stem cell transplantation, and patients got differing brentuximab vedotin exposure. Study-level findings and limits: When nivolumab was started under 1 year after ASCT, patients were excluded. Significant TCR diversity gains by C4D1 occurred in CD4+ but not CD8+ cells. Repertoire differences lack defined causes, possibly disease activity or prior therapy.

The germline V gene has CDR1 SNHLY and CDR2 FYNNEI. The CDR3 extends over 16 amino acids. Unmatched junction bases numbered 10, after V lost 4 bases and J lost 4 bases. Only in-frame clones appear in the TCRdb table, and some are missing; sequencing was by immunoSEQ multiplex PCR. There are 43,000 or so clones in the sample; roughly 90% occur only once, and roughly 9.7% lies in the top ten. The TCR sequence derives from a human donor with classical Hodgkin lymphoma. The material sequenced was peripheral blood mononuclear cells (PBMCs), taken at baseline. The V call is TRBV2, the J call TRBJ2-3, with 8 nucleotides matching TRBD2. CDR3 protein: CASSGWSGSVSDTQYF. The CDR3 DNA sequence: TGTGCCAGCAGTGGTTGGAGCGGGAGTGTCTCAGATACGCAGTATTTT.